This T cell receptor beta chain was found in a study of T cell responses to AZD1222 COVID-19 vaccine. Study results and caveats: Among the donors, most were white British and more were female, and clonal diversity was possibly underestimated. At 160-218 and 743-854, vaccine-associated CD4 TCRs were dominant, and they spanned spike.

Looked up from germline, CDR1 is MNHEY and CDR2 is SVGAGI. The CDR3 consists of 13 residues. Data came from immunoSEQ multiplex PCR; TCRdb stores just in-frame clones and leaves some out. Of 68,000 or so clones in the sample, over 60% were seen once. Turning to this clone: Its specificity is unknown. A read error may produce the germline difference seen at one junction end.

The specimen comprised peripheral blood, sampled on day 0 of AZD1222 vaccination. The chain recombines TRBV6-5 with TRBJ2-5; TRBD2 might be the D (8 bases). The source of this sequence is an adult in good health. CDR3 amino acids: CAGRGTRRETQYF. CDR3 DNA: TGTGCCGGCAGGGGGACTAGACGAGAGACCCAGTACTTC.